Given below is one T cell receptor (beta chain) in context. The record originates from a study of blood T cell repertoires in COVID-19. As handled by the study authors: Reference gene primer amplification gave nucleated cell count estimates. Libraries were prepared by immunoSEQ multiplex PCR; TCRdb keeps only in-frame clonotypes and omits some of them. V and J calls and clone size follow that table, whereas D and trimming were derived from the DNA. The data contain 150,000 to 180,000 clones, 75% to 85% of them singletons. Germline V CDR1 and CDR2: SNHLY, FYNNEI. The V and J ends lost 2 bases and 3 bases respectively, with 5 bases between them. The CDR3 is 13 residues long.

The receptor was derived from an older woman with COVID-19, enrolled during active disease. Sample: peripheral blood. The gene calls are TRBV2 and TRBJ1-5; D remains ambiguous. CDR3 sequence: CASSEQINQPQHF. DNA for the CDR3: TGTGCCAGCAGTGAACAGATCAATCAGCCCCAGCATTTT.